This T cell receptor (beta chain) was documented in a study of technical replicates of blood from a few donors. This clone appeared once. The method was immunoSEQ multiplex PCR; TCRdb's version includes in-frame clones alone and lacks a portion of them. The repertoire includes approximately 49,000 clones, approximately 90% of them detected once, and 3% to 5% sits in the top ten. Deletions cut 6 bases from V and 7 bases from J, with 12 bases between. This CDR3 contains 13 residues. CDR1 and CDR2 (germline): SGHTA, FQGNSA. J is TRBJ2-2 and V is TRBV7-2; D is unresolved. The sample taken for sequencing was PBMCs. This receptor was taken from a human donor in good health. Some clones in this sample may be carry-over from other donors' samples. The CDR3, as DNA: TGTGCCAGCAGTAACGCGCTGCACGGGGAGCTGTTTTTT. This codes for CASSNALHGELFF.